Each of the 11 T cell receptor beta chains below was sequenced from the same sample in a study of blood T cell repertoires in COVID-19. Libraries were prepared by immunoSEQ multiplex PCR; TCRdb keeps only in-frame clonotypes and omits some of them. This table holds about 150,000 clones, 80% to 90% found once. What was sequenced was peripheral blood. All receptors derive from a woman older than 75 with acute or convalescent COVID-19.

The rearrangement joins TRBV5-6 to TRBJ2-7; 8 bases fit TRBD2. Germline V gene sequence: CDR1 SGHDT, CDR2 YYEEEE. CDR3 length: 16 amino acids. After removal of 4 bases from V and 3 bases from J, the junction contained 12 bases not matched to a gene. CDR3 sequence (DNA): TGTGCCAGCAGCCCGGGGGGGCTTACGGACGGCTACGAGCAGTACTTC. It specifies CASSPGGLTDGYEQYF.

The CDR3 DNA reads TGTGCCAGTAGTATTTCGTCCGACGCGGGGTCCCAGCATTTT. Its protein is CASSISSDAGSQHF. V usage is TRBV19 and J usage is TRBJ1-5; D is uncertain. V dropped 3 bases and J dropped 11 bases, with 17 bases sitting between them. The length of the CDR3 is 14 residues. Germline V gives CDR1 LNHDA, CDR2 SQIVND (reference sequence).

This sequence joins TRBV6-5 and TRBJ2-3; 13 nucleotides line up with TRBD2. The J segment lost 2 bases and the V segment lost 5 bases, leaving 1 base of the junction unmatched. Germline lookup yields CDR1 MNHEY and CDR2 SVGAGI. The CDR3 loop spans 15 amino acids. For the CDR3, the DNA is TGTGCCAGCAGTACTAGCGGGGGGGACACAGATACGCAGTATTTT. It translates to CASSTSGGDTDTQYF.

This chain uses TRBV7-2 with TRBJ2-1; TRBD2 matches 9 bases. Germline CDR1 reads SGHTA; CDR2 reads FQGNSA. With V trimmed by 3 bases and J by 1 base, 7 bases remained unmatched. There are 17 residues in the CDR3. The CDR3 here is CASSLASSGISYNEQFF. CDR3 coding DNA: TGTGCCAGCAGCTTGGCCTCTAGCGGGATTTCCTACAATGAGCAGTTCTTC.

This clone showed up just a few times. V gene TRBV24-1 combines with J gene TRBJ1-6; 8 bases fit TRBD1. The CDR3 runs 13 residues. The germline gives CDR1 KGHDR, CDR2 SFDVKD. V trimming: 9 bases; J trimming: 5 bases; junction bases outside the gene matches: 2. CDR3 sequence reads: CATGDRNNSPLHF. The CDR3 DNA is TGTGCCACCGGGGACAGGAATAATTCACCCCTCCACTTT.

The chain is built from TRBV9 and TRBJ1-3; D remains ambiguous. Germline V gene lookup returns CDR1 SGDLS and CDR2 YYNGEE. The CDR3 runs 13 residues. Deletions cut 4 bases from V and 0 bases from J, with 5 bases between. The CDR3 loop reads CASSTSSGNTIYF. CDR3 nucleotides: TGTGCCAGCAGCACGAGCTCTGGAAACACCATATATTTT.

The rearrangement joins TRBV5-4 to TRBJ2-1; TRBD2 matches at 9 bases. The CDR3 spans 16 residues. After removal of 4 bases from V and 0 bases from J, the junction contained 5 bases not matched to a gene. Germline assignment: CDR1 SGHNT and CDR2 YYREEE (reference sequence). The CDR3, as DNA: TGTGCCAGCAGCCCTAGCGGGACCCTCTCCTACAATGAGCAGTTCTTC. Protein sequence: CASSPSGTLSYNEQFF.

The J gene is TRBJ1-2, the V gene TRBV11-2; possibly TRBD1 for D (5 bases). V was clipped by 5 bases and J by 8 bases, with 15 bases between them. Germline V gives CDR1 SGHAT, CDR2 FQNNGV. The CDR3 length is 13 residues. DNA for the CDR3: TGTGCCAGCAGCCCAAGCTGGGGGGACGGCTACACCTTC. Its protein product is CASSPSWGDGYTF.

This sequence joins TRBV5-8 and TRBJ2-3; 8 positions match TRBD2. In germline, CDR1 is SGHTS, CDR2 YDEGEE. The CDR3 extends over 17 amino acids. The trim removed 2 bases at V and 9 bases at J, leaving 17 bases unmatched. For the CDR3, the DNA is TGTGCCAGCAGCTTCGTTCAATCCGGGACTAGAGGAGGGACGCAGTATTTT. It codes for CASSFVQSGTRGGTQYF.

In this sample, this clone turned up once. This chain joins TRBV7-2 and TRBJ1-4; D not certain. Germline V lookup: CDR1 SGHTA, CDR2 FQGNSA. The V end was cut by 4 bases, the J end by 8 bases, with 11 bases between. The CDR3 loop spans 13 amino acids. The DNA for the CDR3 is TGTGCCAGCAGCTCGATGCCCAGAGAAAAACTGTTTTTT. It is translated as CASSSMPREKLFF. The whole variable domain, filled in from reference TRBV7-2 and TRBJ1-4, reads GAGVSQSPSNKVTEKGKDVELRCDPISGHTALYWYRQSLGQGLEFLIYFQGNSAPDKSGLPSDRFSAERTGGSVSTLTIQRTQQEDSAVYLCASSSMPREKLFFGSGTQLSVL.

This clone has a handful of counts. The gene calls are TRBV12-3 or TRBV12-4 and TRBJ2-7; no reliable D call. The germline V and J ends were trimmed by 6 bases and 2 bases, with 8 bases remaining between them. There are 12 residues in the CDR3. CDR3 DNA sequence: TGTGCCAGCAGCTCCACAGCCTACGAGCAGTACTTC. The encoded protein is CASSSTAYEQYF.